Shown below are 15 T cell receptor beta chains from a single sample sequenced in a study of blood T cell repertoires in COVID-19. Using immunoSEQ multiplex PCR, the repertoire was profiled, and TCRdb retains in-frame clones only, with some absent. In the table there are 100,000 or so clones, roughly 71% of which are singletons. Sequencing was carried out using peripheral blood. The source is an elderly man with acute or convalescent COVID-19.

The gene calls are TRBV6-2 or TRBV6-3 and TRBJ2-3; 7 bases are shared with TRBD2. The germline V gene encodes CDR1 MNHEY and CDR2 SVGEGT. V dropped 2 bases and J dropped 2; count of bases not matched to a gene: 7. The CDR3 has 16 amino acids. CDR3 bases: TGTGCCAGCAGTTACCATCTAGCGGCAGACACAGATACGCAGTATTTT. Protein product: CASSYHLAADTDTQYF.

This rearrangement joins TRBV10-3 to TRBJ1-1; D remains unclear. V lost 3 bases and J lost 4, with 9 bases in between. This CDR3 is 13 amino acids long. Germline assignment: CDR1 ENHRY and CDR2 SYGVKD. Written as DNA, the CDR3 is TGTGCCATCAGTGAATCCCCCGGCACTGAAGCTTTCTTT. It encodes CAISESPGTEAFF.

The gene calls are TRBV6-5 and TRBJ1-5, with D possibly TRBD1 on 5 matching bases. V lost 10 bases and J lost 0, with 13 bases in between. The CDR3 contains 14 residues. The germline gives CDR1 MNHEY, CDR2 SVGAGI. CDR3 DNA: TGTGCCACCAAGTGGGGGGATAGCAATCAGCCCCAGCATTTT. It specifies CATKWGDSNQPQHF.

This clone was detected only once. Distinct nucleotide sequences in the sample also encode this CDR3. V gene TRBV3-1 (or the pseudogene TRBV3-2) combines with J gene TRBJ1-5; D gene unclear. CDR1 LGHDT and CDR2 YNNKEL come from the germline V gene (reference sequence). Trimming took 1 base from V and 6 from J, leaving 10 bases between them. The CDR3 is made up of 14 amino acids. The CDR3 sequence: CASSQGTRGQPQHF. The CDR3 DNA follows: TGTGCCAGCAGCCAAGGCACCCGAGGTCAGCCCCAGCATTTT.

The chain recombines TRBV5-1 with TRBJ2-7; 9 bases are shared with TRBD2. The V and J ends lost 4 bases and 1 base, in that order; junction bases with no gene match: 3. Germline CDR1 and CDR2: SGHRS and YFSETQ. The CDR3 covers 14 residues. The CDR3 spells CASSETSGSYEQYF. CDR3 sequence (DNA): TGCGCCAGCAGCGAGACTAGCGGATCCTACGAGCAGTACTTC.

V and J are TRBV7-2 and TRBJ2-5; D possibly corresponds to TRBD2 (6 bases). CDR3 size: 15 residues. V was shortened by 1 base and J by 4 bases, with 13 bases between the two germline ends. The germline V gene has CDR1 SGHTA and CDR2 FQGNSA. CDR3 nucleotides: TGTGCCAGCAGCTTAGAGGTGGGGGGTAGAGAGACCCAGTACTTC. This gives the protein CASSLEVGGRETQYF.

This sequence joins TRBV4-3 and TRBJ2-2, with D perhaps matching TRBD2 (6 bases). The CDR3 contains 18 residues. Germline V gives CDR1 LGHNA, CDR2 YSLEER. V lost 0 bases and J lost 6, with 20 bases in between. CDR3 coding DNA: TGCGCCAGCAGCCAAGATCGGGTAGCGGCCAACTTCCCCGGGGAGCTGTTTTTT. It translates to CASSQDRVAANFPGELFF.

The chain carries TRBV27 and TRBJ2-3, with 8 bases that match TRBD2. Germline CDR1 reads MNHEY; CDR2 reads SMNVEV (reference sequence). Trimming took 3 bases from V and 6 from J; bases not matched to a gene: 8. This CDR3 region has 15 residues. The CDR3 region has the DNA TGTGCCAGCAGTTTTCCGAGCGGGAGTCTGGATACGCAGTATTTT. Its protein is CASSFPSGSLDTQYF.

CDR3 in DNA: TGTGCCAGCAGCTCAAATAAAGGAGGGTCCACAGATACGCAGTATTTT. Its protein is CASSSNKGGSTDTQYF. The V gene is TRBV7-2, the J gene TRBJ2-3; D might be TRBD2 (6 bases). This CDR3 is 16 amino acids long. V dropped 4 bases and J dropped 2 bases, with 16 bases sitting between them. Germline V gene data show CDR1 as SGHTA and CDR2 as FQGNSA. The variable domain in full, with the rest retrieved from reference TRBV7-2 and TRBJ2-3, is GAGVSQSPSNKVTEKGKDVELRCDPISGHTALYWYRQSLGQGLEFLIYFQGNSAPDKSGLPSDRFSAERTGGSVSTLTIQRTQQEDSAVYLCASSSNKGGSTDTQYFGPGTRLTVL.

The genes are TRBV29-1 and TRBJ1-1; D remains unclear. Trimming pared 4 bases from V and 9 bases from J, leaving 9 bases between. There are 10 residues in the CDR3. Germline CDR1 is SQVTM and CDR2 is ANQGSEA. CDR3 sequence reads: CSVVEGKAFF. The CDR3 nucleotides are TGCAGCGTTGTGGAGGGAAAAGCTTTCTTT.

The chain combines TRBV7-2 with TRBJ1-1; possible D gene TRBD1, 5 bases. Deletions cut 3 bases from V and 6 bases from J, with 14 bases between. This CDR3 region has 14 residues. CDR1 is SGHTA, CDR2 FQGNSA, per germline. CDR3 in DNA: TGTGCCAGCAGCTTTGGGGCAGCCACCTCTGAAGCTTTCTTT. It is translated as CASSFGAATSEAFF.

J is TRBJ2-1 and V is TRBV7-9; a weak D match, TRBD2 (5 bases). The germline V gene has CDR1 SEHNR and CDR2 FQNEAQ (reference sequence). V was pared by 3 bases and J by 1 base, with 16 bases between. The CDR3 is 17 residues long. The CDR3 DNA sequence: TGTGCCAGCAGCTTTAGGCGGGTCGACCGATCCTACAATGAGCAGTTCTTC. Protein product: CASSFRRVDRSYNEQFF.

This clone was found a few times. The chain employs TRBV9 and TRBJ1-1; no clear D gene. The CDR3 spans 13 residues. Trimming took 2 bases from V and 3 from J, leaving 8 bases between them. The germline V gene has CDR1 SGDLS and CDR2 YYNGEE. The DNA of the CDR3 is TGTGCCAGCAGCGTCTCCCCCCACACTGAAGCTTTCTTT. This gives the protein CASSVSPHTEAFF.

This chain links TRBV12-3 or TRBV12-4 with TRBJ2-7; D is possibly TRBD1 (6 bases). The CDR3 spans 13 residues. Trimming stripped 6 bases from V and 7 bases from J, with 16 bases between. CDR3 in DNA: TGTGCCAGCAGCTCAGGGGCGCTGGGGGAGCAGTACTTC. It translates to CASSSGALGEQYF.

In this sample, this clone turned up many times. The CDR3 spells CASSLGGIAGGRPSTDTQYF. CDR3 bases: TGTGCCAGCAGCTTAGGGGGTATCGCGGGAGGCCGGCCTAGCACAGATACGCAGTATTTT. This chain uses TRBV11-3 with TRBJ2-3, with TRBD2 matching 8 bases. This CDR3 region has 20 residues. V trimming: 1 base; J trimming: 0 bases; junction bases outside the gene matches: 15. Germline lookup yields CDR1 SGHNT and CDR2 YENEEA.